This T cell receptor (beta chain) stems from a study of blood T cell repertoires in COVID-19. Study background: Sites across the United States, Italy and Spain contributed samples from acute and convalescent COVID-19.

In its sample, this clone was seen many times. In germline, CDR1 is LNHDA, CDR2 SQIVND (reference sequence). J gave up 2 bases and V 4 bases, and 16 bases lay outside the gene matches. The CDR3 consists of 19 residues. Sequenced by immunoSEQ multiplex PCR; TCRdb stores in-frame clones only, minus some. The table includes about 270,000 clones, about 83% detected once. The sequenced material came from peripheral blood. This chain links TRBV19 with TRBJ2-7, with TRBD2 matching over 11 bases. This TCR was recovered from a woman in her fifties or sixties who had recovered from COVID-19. The DNA of the CDR3 is TGTGCCAGTAGTAAAAAATCCGGGACTAGCGGTACTGTCCCCTACGAGCAGTACTTC. Encoded protein: CASSKKSGTSGTVPYEQYF. The full variable domain, rest sourced from reference TRBV19 and TRBJ2-7, is DGGITQSPKYLFRKEGQNVTLSCEQNLNHDAMYWYRQDPGQGLRLIYYSQIVNDFQKGDIAEGYSVSREKKESFPLTVTSAQKNPTAFYLCASSKKSGTSGTVPYEQYFGPGTRLTVT.